These T cell receptor beta chains were read from a single sample in a study of blood T cell repertoires in COVID-19. Assay used: immunoSEQ multiplex PCR; TCRdb lists only in-frame clones, some missing. The sample shows approximately 300,000 clones, around 86% of them seen only once. The specimen was peripheral blood. These receptors were collected from a woman between 45 and 60 years old with acute or convalescent COVID-19. Both conserved end residues are part of each CDR3. Each record gives: clone size, D gene, V gene, J gene, CDR3 DNA, CDR3 protein. A D gene is named only where the DNA matches it firmly. Clone size is given for some rows only: seen once, a few or many times, or a class if the clone is expanded.

clone size: -
D gene: TRBD1
V gene: TRBV7-9
J gene: TRBJ2-7
CDR3 DNA: TGTGCCAGCAGCTTTTTCAGGGGGTGGAACGAGCAGTACTTC
CDR3 protein: CASSFFRGWNEQYF

clone size: -
D gene: -
V gene: TRBV25-1
J gene: TRBJ2-7
CDR3 DNA: TGTGCCAGCAGTTACGACTACAACCCCGATTACGAGCAGTACTTC
CDR3 protein: CASSYDYNPDYEQYF

clone size: once
D gene: -
V gene: TRBV9
J gene: TRBJ1-1
CDR3 DNA: TGTGCCAGCAGCGTAGCTGGCTCGAACACTGAAGCTTTCTTT
CDR3 protein: CASSVAGSNTEAFF

clone size: once
D gene: TRBD2
V gene: TRBV7-2
J gene: TRBJ2-1
CDR3 DNA: TGTGCCAGCAGCTTGACTAGCGGGAGGGTTGAGCAGTTCTTC
CDR3 protein: CASSLTSGRVEQFF

clone size: -
D gene: TRBD2
V gene: TRBV18
J gene: TRBJ2-7
CDR3 DNA: TGTGCCAGCTCACCCGGACTAGCGGAAACCTACGAGCAGTACTTC
CDR3 protein: CASSPGLAETYEQYF

clone size: -
D gene: -
V gene: TRBV5-4
J gene: TRBJ1-1
CDR3 DNA: TGTGCCAGCAGCTCGGGGAAAGCAGAAGAAGCTTTCTTT
CDR3 protein: CASSSGKAEEAFF

clone size: -
D gene: TRBD1
V gene: TRBV28
J gene: TRBJ2-2
CDR3 DNA: TGTGCCAGCTCCGGGACAGGGGTATCCGGGGAGCTGTTTTTT
CDR3 protein: CASSGTGVSGELFF

clone size: -
D gene: TRBD2
V gene: TRBV28
J gene: TRBJ2-7
CDR3 DNA: TGTGCCAGCAGTTTAATGGGGAGGGGCTCCTACGAGCAGTACTTC
CDR3 protein: CASSLMGRGSYEQYF

clone size: -
D gene: TRBD2
V gene: TRBV10-3
J gene: TRBJ2-3
CDR3 DNA: TGTGCCATCACGGCGGGAGGAAGCACAGATACGCAGTATTTT
CDR3 protein: CAITAGGSTDTQYF

clone size: -
D gene: -
V gene: TRBV6-5
J gene: TRBJ1-2
CDR3 DNA: TGTGCCAGCAGTTACTCGGTCTCGGGAGGGGGCTACACCTTC
CDR3 protein: CASSYSVSGGGYTF

clone size: few
D gene: -
V gene: TRBV4-3
J gene: TRBJ2-2
CDR3 DNA: TGCGCCAGCAGCCAAGATCGGCTAAGGGGTGCCGGGGAGCTGTTTTTT
CDR3 protein: CASSQDRLRGAGELFF

clone size: -
D gene: TRBD2
V gene: TRBV5-1
J gene: TRBJ2-1
CDR3 DNA: TGCGCCAGCAGCTCGGGACTAGCGGTACTCAATGAGCAGTTCTTC
CDR3 protein: CASSSGLAVLNEQFF

clone size: -
D gene: -
V gene: TRBV2
J gene: TRBJ2-7
CDR3 DNA: TGTGCCAGCAGTGTGGTTGGTGCGTCCTACGAGCAGTACTTC
CDR3 protein: CASSVVGASYEQYF

clone size: -
D gene: TRBD1
V gene: TRBV10-3
J gene: TRBJ1-1
CDR3 DNA: TGTGCCATCAGGAGCAACAGGGGAAGGAACACTGAAGCTTTCTTT
CDR3 protein: CAIRSNRGRNTEAFF

clone size: -
D gene: -
V gene: TRBV6-5
J gene: TRBJ1-5
CDR3 DNA: TGTGCCAGCAGTTACGGTCCGCGGCAGCCCCAGCATTTT
CDR3 protein: CASSYGPRQPQHF